This T cell receptor beta chain came from a study of cytomegalovirus exposure and HLA in healthy donors. Amplification used 60 Vbeta primers and 13 Jbeta primers. Generated by immunoSEQ multiplex PCR, the TCRdb table keeps only in-frame clones and is missing some. Of approximately 160,000 clones listed, roughly three quarters are singletons. The V gene's germline CDR1 is SGHDT and CDR2 YYEEEE. The CDR3 length is 14 residues. The V end was cut by 4 bases, the J end by 0 bases, with 10 bases between. As to this clone: In the same sample, other DNA sequences code for this CDR3.

Sample: PBMCs. The V gene is TRBV5-6, the J gene TRBJ1-1; possibly TRBD1 for D (6 bases). The clonotype was recovered from a male donor in good health and CMV-seropositive. The CDR3 reads CASSPRGLNTEAFF. The CDR3 coding sequence is TGTGCCAGCAGCCCGCGGGGGCTGAACACTGAAGCTTTCTTT.